This T cell receptor beta chain was retrieved from a study of vaccination effects on CD4 cells after COVID-19. Whole-study results and caveats: Cross-reaction with common cold coronaviruses was seen in only 1 of 255 vaccine-induced clones from healthy vaccinees. Early post-infection timepoints were absent, and convalescent patients were few.

Before any sequencing was done, the ViraFEST assay used viral peptide pools to expand antigen-specific CD4+ T cells. Upon completion of around ten days in culture, CD4+ T cells were isolated. The healthy vaccine recipients, who had no prior SARS-CoV-2 infection, showed negative nucleocapsid antibodies. In the case of this clone: As yet, its antigen is unknown.

Trimming stripped 5 bases from V and 4 bases from J, with 9 bases between. The CDR3 spans 13 residues. Germline CDR1 and CDR2: SGHTA and FQGNSA. Some clones are missing from TCRdb's copy, which holds only in-frame ones; the method was immunoSEQ multiplex PCR. The sample records roughly 52,000 clones, roughly 70% being singletons. The chain recombines TRBV7-2 with TRBJ2-1; the D is unclear. The sequencing used CD4+ T cells from PBMCs cultured with SARS-CoV-2 spike peptides, collected before COVID-19 vaccination. This clonotype was obtained from a human donor who received a COVID-19 vaccine. CDR3 in DNA: TGTGCCAGCAGCCCACAGTTGTACAATGAGCAGTTCTTC. This gives the protein CASSPQLYNEQFF.